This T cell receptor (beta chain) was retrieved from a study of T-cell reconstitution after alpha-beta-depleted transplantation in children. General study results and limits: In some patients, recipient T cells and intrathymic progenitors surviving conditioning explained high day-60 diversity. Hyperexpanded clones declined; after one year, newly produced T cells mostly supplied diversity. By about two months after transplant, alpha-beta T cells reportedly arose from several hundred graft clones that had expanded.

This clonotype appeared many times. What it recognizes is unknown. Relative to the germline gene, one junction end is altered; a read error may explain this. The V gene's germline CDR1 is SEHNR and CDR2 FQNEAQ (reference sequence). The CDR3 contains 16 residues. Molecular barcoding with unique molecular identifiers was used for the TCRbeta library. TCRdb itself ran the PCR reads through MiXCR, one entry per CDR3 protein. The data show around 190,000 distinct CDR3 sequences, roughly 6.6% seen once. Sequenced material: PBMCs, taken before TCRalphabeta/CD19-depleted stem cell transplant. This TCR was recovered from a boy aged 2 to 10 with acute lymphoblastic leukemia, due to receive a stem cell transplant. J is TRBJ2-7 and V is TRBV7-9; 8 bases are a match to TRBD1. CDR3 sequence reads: CASSPEGDRKPYGQYF. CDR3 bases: TGTGCCAGCAGCCCAGAAGGGGACAGGAAGCCCTACGGGCAGTACTTC.